Listed below are T cell receptor beta chains from one sample, sequenced in a study of shared clonotypes between healthy human individuals. Measured with immunoSEQ multiplex PCR; TCRdb has only the in-frame clones, and not every one. The data hold approximately 2,300,000 clones, with under 95% observed a single time. Sequenced input: naive CD4+ T cells from PBMCs. The receptor set was obtained from a man younger than 35 in good health. Some clones in this sample may be carry-over from other donors' samples. Both conserved end residues are part of each CDR3. The D gene is left open where the match is weak. The size of a clone is reported for some rows only, either as once, few or many, or as a class for expanded clones.

TRBV25-1	.	TRBJ2-7	.	TGTGCCAGCAGTGAATCCGCGGGAAAATACGAGCAGTACTTC	CASSESAGKYEQYF
TRBV7-9	.	TRBJ2-3	.	TGTGCCAGCAGCCCTAGCTCTAGCACAGATACGCAGTATTTT	CASSPSSSTDTQYF
TRBV7-2	.	TRBJ1-1	few	TGTGCCAGCAGCCGAGGGACTCCGAACACTGAAGCTTTCTTT	CASSRGTPNTEAFF
TRBV6-1	.	TRBJ1-1	once	TGTGCCAGCAGTGAAAGAGGGTACACTGAAGCTTTCTTT	CASSERGYTEAFF
TRBV7-6	.	TRBJ2-1	.	TGTGCCAGCAGCGCGGACAGGGACTACTACAATGAGCAGTTCTTC	CASSADRDYYNEQFF
TRBV7-2	.	TRBJ2-1	.	TGTGCCAGCAGCGGAAAAGTGTCGAGCTCCTACAATGAGCAGTTCTTC	CASSGKVSSSYNEQFF
TRBV30	.	TRBJ2-7	.	TGTGCCTGGAGCGCTTCCGGGTCTCTTTCCTACGAGCAGTACTTC	CAWSASGSLSYEQYF
TRBV30	.	TRBJ1-2	.	TGTGCCCTCCGCAGGGGAAATGGCTACACCTTC	CALRRGNGYTF
TRBV4-3	.	TRBJ1-6	.	TGCGCCAGCAGCCAAGCCGGGACGGTGGGTTCACCCCTCCACTTT	CASSQAGTVGSPLHF
TRBV5-1	.	TRBJ2-5	.	TGCGCCAGCAGCTTGGCTTTTTTAGAGACCCAGTACTTC	CASSLAFLETQYF
TRBV7-9	.	TRBJ2-7	.	TGTGCCAGCAGCTTACAGGAGACCTCCTACGAGCAGTACTTC	CASSLQETSYEQYF
TRBV9	.	TRBJ1-3	.	TGTGCCAGCAGCGTAGCTACTGGGAGGGTTGGCTCTGGAAACACCATATATTTT	CASSVATGRVGSGNTIYF
TRBV15	.	TRBJ2-1	once	TGTGCCACCAAAGCAGGCGATTACAATGAGCAGTTCTTC	CATKAGDYNEQFF
TRBV28	.	TRBJ1-5	.	TGTGCCAGCACCCACCGGAGGGCAGGCAATCAGCCCCAGCATTTT	CASTHRRAGNQPQHF
TRBV4-1	.	TRBJ2-1	.	TGCGCCAGCAGCCACCCGACCTCGGGGTTCAATGAGCAGTTCTTC	CASSHPTSGFNEQFF
TRBV18	.	TRBJ1-2	.	TGTGCCAGCTCACCACCCGGGCCAGGGGCTGGAGGCTACACCTTC	CASSPPGPGAGGYTF
TRBV7-2	.	TRBJ2-3	once	TGTGCCAGCAGCCCGGCAAGTCGCACAGATACGCAGTATTTT	CASSPASRTDTQYF
TRBV11-2	.	TRBJ2-7	.	TGTGCCAGCAGCTTCGGGACATGGACCTACGAGCAGTACTTC	CASSFGTWTYEQYF
TRBV7-9	.	TRBJ2-1	.	TGTGCCAGCAGCTCTACCAATGAGCAGTTCTTC	CASSSTNEQFF
TRBV5-1	TRBD2	TRBJ2-2	.	TGCGCCAGCAGAACCGGACTAGCGGGAGGAACCGGGGAGCTGTTTTTT	CASRTGLAGGTGELFF
TRBV28	.	TRBJ2-5	.	TGTGCCAGCAGTACCCCTAAGACAGGCCGCCGGTGGGAGACCCAGTACTTC	CASSTPKTGRRWETQYF
TRBV28	TRBD2	TRBJ2-7	.	TGTGCCAGCAGTCGGACTAGCGGGAGGTACGAGCAGTACTTC	CASSRTSGRYEQYF
TRBV6-5	.	TRBJ2-2	few	TGTGCCAGCAGTTACACAGACTACACCGGGGAGCTGTTTTTT	CASSYTDYTGELFF
TRBV28	TRBD1	TRBJ2-7	.	TGTGCCAGCACTGTGGGACAGGGGTCCTACGAGCAGTACTTC	CASTVGQGSYEQYF
TRBV29-1	.	TRBJ1-4	.	TGCAGCGTTGCGGGGCAGCAGAATGAAAAACTGTTTTTT	CSVAGQQNEKLFF
TRBV5-1	.	TRBJ2-1	once	TGCGCCAGCGGGAGCGACAGCAGCTCCTACAATGAGCAGTTCTTC	CASGSDSSSYNEQFF
TRBV29-1	.	TRBJ2-5	.	TGCAGCGTTGAAGATCTGGGACGGGAGACCCAGTACTTC	CSVEDLGRETQYF
TRBV5-1	.	TRBJ2-5	once	TGCGCCAGCAGGGAAAAGGCGAACCAAGAGACCCAGTACTTC	CASREKANQETQYF
TRBV5-4	.	TRBJ2-2	.	TGTGCCAGCAGCTTGCGGCTCTGGGGTGGGGACACCGGGGAGCTGTTTTTT	CASSLRLWGGDTGELFF
TRBV5-8	.	TRBJ2-5	once	TGTGCCAGCAGCTTGGGGTCAGTACAAGAGACCCAGTACTTC	CASSLGSVQETQYF
TRBV9	.	TRBJ1-1	once	TGTGCCAGCAGCGTAGTGGGGGCGGCCACTGAAGCTTTCTTT	CASSVVGAATEAFF
TRBV6-1	.	TRBJ2-2	once	TGTGCCAGCAGTGTAGAGGGATACACCGGGGAGCTGTTTTTT	CASSVEGYTGELFF
TRBV11-2	TRBD2	TRBJ2-1	.	TGTGCCAGCAGCTCCCCTAGCGGGGGGTACAATGAGCAGTTCTTC	CASSSPSGGYNEQFF
TRBV7-2	TRBD2	TRBJ2-5	.	TGTGCCAGCAGCAAAGGATGGGGAGGGACCGAGACCCAGTACTTC	CASSKGWGGTETQYF
TRBV28	.	TRBJ1-1	.	TGTGCCAGCAGTTTCCATGGAGGGCAGCGTCGCACTGAAGCTTTCTTT	CASSFHGGQRRTEAFF
TRBV28	TRBD2	TRBJ2-7	.	TGTGCCAGCGGGAGGGCGTACGAGCAGTACTTC	CASGRAYEQYF
TRBV6-1	.	TRBJ1-5	.	TGTGCCAGCAGTGAAGCGCCGAAGGGGAGGAATCAGCCCCAGCATTTT	CASSEAPKGRNQPQHF
TRBV5-1	TRBD2	TRBJ2-7	.	TGCGCCAGCAGCCCGCGGGCGGGAGCGGGACGTTTGGAGCAGTACTTC	CASSPRAGAGRLEQYF
TRBV5-1	TRBD1	TRBJ2-3	.	TGCGCCAGCAGCAGGGGACAGGATAGACTTGATACGCAGTATTTT	CASSRGQDRLDTQYF
TRBV27	.	TRBJ1-4	.	TGTGCCAGCAGTTTCCACAGGGTGGGGAGTGAAAAACTGTTTTTT	CASSFHRVGSEKLFF
TRBV28	.	TRBJ1-2	.	TGTGCCAGCAGTTTTAAGATGGGCAGGGACTATGGCTACACCTTC	CASSFKMGRDYGYTF
TRBV7-9	.	TRBJ1-2	.	TGTGCCAGCAGCTTAGCGGGCGGCTCTAGATCCTATGGCTACACCTTC	CASSLAGGSRSYGYTF
TRBV11-2	TRBD2	TRBJ2-1	once	TGTGCCAGCAGCTCGACTAGCGGTTACAATGAGCAGTTCTTC	CASSSTSGYNEQFF
TRBV5-1	.	TRBJ2-1	.	TGCGCCAGCAGTTTTGTGAATGAGCAGTTCTTC	CASSFVNEQFF
TRBV10-2	.	TRBJ1-2	.	TGCGCCAGCAGAATCCCTCGGGCCCCCTATGGCTACACCTTC	CASRIPRAPYGYTF
TRBV27	TRBD2	TRBJ2-1	.	TGTGCCAGCTACCGAGGGACTAGCGGAAAGAATGAGCAGTTCTTC	CASYRGTSGKNEQFF
TRBV5-1	TRBD1	TRBJ1-1	.	TGCGCCAGCAGCCCCAGGACAGGACGGAACACTGAAGCTTTCTTT	CASSPRTGRNTEAFF
TRBV5-1	TRBD1	TRBJ2-2	.	TGCGCCAGCAGCTTGGCAGGGGGCGCGATCGGGGAGCTGTTTTTT	CASSLAGGAIGELFF
TRBV5-1	.	TRBJ2-2	.	TGCGCCAGCAGCCAGGGACTCACCGGGGAGCTGTTTTTT	CASSQGLTGELFF
TRBV18	.	TRBJ1-3	.	TGTGCCAGCTCACCACGGGGGGGCTTCTCTGGAAACACCATATATTTT	CASSPRGGFSGNTIYF
TRBV4-2	TRBD2	TRBJ2-7	.	TGTGCCAGCAGCCACCAGCCGGGACTAGCGGGAGCTGGGCTGTTTTACGAGCAGTACTTC	CASSHQPGLAGAGLFYEQYF
TRBV5-1	TRBD1	TRBJ2-2	.	TGCGCCAGCAGGGCCGGGACAGGGTTAGGCGGGGAGCTGTTTTTT	CASRAGTGLGGELFF
TRBV12-5	TRBD2	TRBJ2-1	.	TGTGCTAGTGGTTTGGGGCGGGAGGGCCTAGGTATTGAGCAGTTCTTC	CASGLGREGLGIEQFF
TRBV28	TRBD1	TRBJ1-4	.	TGTGCCAGCAAAGGGGGACAGGGGATGGGCGAAAAACTGTTTTTT	CASKGGQGMGEKLFF
TRBV27	TRBD1	TRBJ2-1	.	TGTGCCAGCCGGACAGGCCCCTACAATGAGCAGTTCTTC	CASRTGPYNEQFF
TRBV19	.	TRBJ1-5	once	TGTGCCAGTAGTATAGCGGGCACCGATCAGCCCCAGCATTTT	CASSIAGTDQPQHF
TRBV5-1	.	TRBJ1-5	.	TGCGCCAGCAGCTTGAGTCTGGGCAATCAGCCCCAGCATTTT	CASSLSLGNQPQHF